This TCR beta chain was sequenced during a study of immune reconstitution after stem cell transplant in scleroderma. Germline V CDR1 and CDR2: SGHVS, FNYEAQ. V shed 3 bases, J shed 2 bases, and the junction held 18 bases outside the gene matches. The CDR3 is 19 residues long. TCRdb reprocessed the RT-PCR reads with MiXCR, giving one entry per CDR3 protein. The sample has 1,700 or so distinct CDR3 sequences, roughly an eighth seen once; the top ten hold approximately 24%. This clonotype was seen a handful of times. This sample was taken before or after autologous hematopoietic stem cell transplantation (not recorded which). The receptor was derived from a female donor with systemic sclerosis. The chain uses TRBV7-6 and TRBJ2-5, with TRBD1 identical over 7 bases. CDR3 protein: CASSLRTGYGISLQETQYF. Written as DNA, the CDR3 is TGTGCCAGCAGCTTGCGGACAGGCTACGGGATTAGCCTTCAAGAGACCCAGTACTTC.